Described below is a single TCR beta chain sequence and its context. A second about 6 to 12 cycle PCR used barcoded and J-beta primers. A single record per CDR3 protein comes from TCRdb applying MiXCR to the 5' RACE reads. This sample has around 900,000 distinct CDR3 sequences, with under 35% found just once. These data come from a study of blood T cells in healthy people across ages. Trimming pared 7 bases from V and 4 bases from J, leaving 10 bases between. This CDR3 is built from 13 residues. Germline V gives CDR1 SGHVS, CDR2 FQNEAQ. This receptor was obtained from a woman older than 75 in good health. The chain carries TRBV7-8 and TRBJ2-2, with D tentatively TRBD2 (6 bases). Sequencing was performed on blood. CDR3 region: CASKGLATGELFF. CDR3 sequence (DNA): TGTGCCAGCAAGGGACTGGCCACCGGGGAGCTGTTTTTT.